What follows are 2 T cell receptor beta chains derived from one specimen sequenced in a study of blood T cell repertoires in COVID-19 (dated by TCRdb to 2020 to 2022). Libraries came from the immunoSEQ multiplex PCR assay. TCRdb holds this immuneACCESS table with in-frame rearrangements only. Some clones are missing; in checked studies, unresolved V genes explain under half, and the rest has no known cause. The sample records a few hundred thousand clones, about 83% of which are singletons. Less than 8% of the sample is held by the ten biggest clonotypes. Material: peripheral blood. These receptor sequences come from a woman between 45 and 60 years old with acute or convalescent COVID-19.

The chain carries TRBV6-5 and TRBJ1-2; D might be TRBD1 (5 bases). Trimming took off 7 bases at V and 5 bases at J, with 17 bases between the two ends. Germline V gene lookup returns CDR1 MNHEY and CDR2 SVGAGI. The CDR3 has 14 residues. In DNA, the CDR3 is TGTGCCAGCACCCCGCCCGGGGGGAGTTATGGCTACACCTTC. It translates to CASTPPGGSYGYTF.

The chain recombines TRBV18 with TRBJ2-5; D possibly corresponds to TRBD1 (6 bases). Trimming took off 4 bases at V and 5 bases at J, with 17 bases between the two ends. There are 15 residues in the CDR3. Germline CDR1 KGHSH, CDR2 LQKENI. Here the CDR3 reads CASSLQWGQMETQYF. CDR3 in DNA: TGTGCCAGCTCACTACAGTGGGGGCAGATGGAGACCCAGTACTTC.